This TCR beta chain is drawn from a study of blood T cell repertoires in COVID-19. Study-wide background: The study drew acute and convalescent COVID-19 samples from the United States, Italy and Spain. From T cells, B-cell-depleted T cells, or PBMCs came the material, which was cDNA or gDNA.

Original data processing: Estimated nucleated cell counts came from reference gene primer amplification. The assay was immunoSEQ multiplex PCR, and TCRdb's table has in-frame clones only and misses some. Clonal size and the V and J genes are those of that table, whereas D and trimming came from the DNA. The sample comprises more than 55,000 clones, 90% of which are singletons, and about 17% rests with the top ten. What was sequenced was peripheral blood. The receptor's source is a man older than 75 with acute or convalescent COVID-19.

The CDR3 nucleotides are TGTGCCAGCAGCCCCGATGCGGGCGCCTCCGTCTACGAGCAGTACTTC. Amino acids: CASSPDAGASVYEQYF. This chain connects TRBV5-4 to TRBJ2-7, with D possibly being TRBD2 (5 bases). Trimming shortened V by 4 bases and J by 3 bases, and 20 bases separated the two germline ends. The CDR3 covers 16 residues. Germline CDR1 and CDR2: SGHNT and YYREEE (reference sequence).